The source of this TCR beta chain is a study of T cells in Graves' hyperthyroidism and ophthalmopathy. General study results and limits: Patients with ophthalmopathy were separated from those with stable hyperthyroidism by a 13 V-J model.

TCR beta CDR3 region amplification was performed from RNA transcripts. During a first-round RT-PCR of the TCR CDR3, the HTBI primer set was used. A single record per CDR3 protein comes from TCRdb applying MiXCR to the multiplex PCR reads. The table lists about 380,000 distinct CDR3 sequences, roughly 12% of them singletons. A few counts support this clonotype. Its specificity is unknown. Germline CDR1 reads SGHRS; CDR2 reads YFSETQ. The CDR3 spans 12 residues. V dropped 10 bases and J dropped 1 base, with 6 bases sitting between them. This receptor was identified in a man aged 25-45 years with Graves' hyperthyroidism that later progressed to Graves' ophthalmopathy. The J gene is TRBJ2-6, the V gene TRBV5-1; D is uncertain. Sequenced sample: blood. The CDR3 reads CACASGANVLTF. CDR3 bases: TGCGCCTGCGCGTCTGGGGCCAACGTCCTGACTTTC. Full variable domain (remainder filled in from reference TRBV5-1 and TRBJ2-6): KAGVTQTPRYLIKTRGQQVTLSCSPISGHRSVSWYQQTPGQGLQFLFEYFSETQRNKGNFPGRFSGRQFSNSRSEMNVSTLELGDSALYLCACASGANVLTFGAGSRLTVL.